The sequence of this TCR beta chain was determined in a study of control samples from healthy donors and cancer patients (dated by TCRdb to about 2020). In the germline V gene, CDR1 corresponds to SGHRS and CDR2 to YFSETQ. Its CDR3 holds 14 amino acids, cysteine through phenylalanine. Left in the record is the CDR3 DNA by itself, 42 bases read in frame from the first base. Trimming takes 5 bases from V and 4 bases from J, and the germline ends sit 12 bases apart. Library construction relied on the immunoSEQ multiplex PCR assay. TCRdb mirrors the immuneACCESS table, restricted to in-frame sequences. Some clones are absent from its copies; in checked studies, under half trace to an unresolved V gene, and the reason for the others is unknown. For this sample there are about 140,000 clones; 90% to 95% appear just once. Of the sample, around 13% is held by the ten largest clones. On this clone itself: Its antigen is currently not known. Base qualities are not recorded, but no much larger clone differs from it by a single base.

Sample: blood. This chain joins TRBV5-1 to TRBJ2-2; the best D guess is TRBD1, with 6 bases matching. This TCR derives from a man between 35 and 55 years old in good health. Read as DNA, the sequence is TGCGCCAGCAGTCGGGAAGGGGGCACCGGGGAGCTGTTTTTT. Translated, it gives CASSREGGTGELFF.